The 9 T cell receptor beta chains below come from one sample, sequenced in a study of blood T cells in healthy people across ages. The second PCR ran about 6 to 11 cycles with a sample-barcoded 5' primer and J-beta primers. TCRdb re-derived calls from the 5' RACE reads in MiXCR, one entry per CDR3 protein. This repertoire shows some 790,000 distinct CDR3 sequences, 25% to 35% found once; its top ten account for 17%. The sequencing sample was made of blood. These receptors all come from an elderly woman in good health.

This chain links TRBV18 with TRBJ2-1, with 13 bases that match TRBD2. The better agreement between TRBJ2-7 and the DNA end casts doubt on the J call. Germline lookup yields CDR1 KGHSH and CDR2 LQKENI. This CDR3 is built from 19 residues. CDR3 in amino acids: CASSPRLLAGGPRYNEQYF. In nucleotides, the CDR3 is TGTGCCAGCTCACCACGTCTACTAGCGGGGGGGCCTAGATACAATGAGCAGTACTTC.

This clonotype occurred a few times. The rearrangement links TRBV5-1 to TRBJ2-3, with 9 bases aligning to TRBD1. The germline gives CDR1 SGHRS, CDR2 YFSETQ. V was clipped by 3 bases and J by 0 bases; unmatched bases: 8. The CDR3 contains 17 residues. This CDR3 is CASSWGGQGPSTDTQYF. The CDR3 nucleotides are TGCGCCAGCAGCTGGGGGGGACAGGGCCCTAGCACAGATACGCAGTATTTT.

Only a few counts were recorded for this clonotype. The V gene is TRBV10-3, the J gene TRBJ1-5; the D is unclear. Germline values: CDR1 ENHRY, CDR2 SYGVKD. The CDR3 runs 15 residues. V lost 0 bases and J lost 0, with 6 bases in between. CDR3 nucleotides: TGTGCCATCAGTGAGTCGACGGTTAGCAATCAGCCCCAGCATTTT. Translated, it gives CAISESTVSNQPQHF.

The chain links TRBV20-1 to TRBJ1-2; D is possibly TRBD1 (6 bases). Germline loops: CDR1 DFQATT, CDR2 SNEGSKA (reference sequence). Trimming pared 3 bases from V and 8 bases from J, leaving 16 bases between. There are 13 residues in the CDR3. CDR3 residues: CSASMAGTRGYTF. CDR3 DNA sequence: TGCAGTGCTAGTATGGCAGGGACACGGGGCTACACCTTC.

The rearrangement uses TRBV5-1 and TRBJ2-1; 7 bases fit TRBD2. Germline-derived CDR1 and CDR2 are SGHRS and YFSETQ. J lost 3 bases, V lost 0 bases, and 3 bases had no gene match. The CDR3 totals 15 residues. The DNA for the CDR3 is TGCGCCAGCAGCTTGGTGACTAGCCACTACAATGAGCAGTTCTTC. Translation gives CASSLVTSHYNEQFF.

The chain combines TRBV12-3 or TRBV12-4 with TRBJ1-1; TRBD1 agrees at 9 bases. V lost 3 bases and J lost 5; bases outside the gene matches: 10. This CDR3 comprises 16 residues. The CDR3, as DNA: TGTGCCAGCAGTTTGTCCCCGACAGGGGGAGGGACTGAAGCTTTCTTT. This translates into CASSLSPTGGGTEAFF.

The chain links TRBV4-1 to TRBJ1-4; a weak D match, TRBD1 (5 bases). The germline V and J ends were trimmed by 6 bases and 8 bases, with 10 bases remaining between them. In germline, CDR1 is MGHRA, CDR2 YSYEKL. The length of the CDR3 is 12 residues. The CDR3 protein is CASRDIGEKLFF. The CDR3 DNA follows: TGCGCCAGCAGGGACATTGGGGAAAAACTGTTTTTT.

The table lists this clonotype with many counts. The CDR3 DNA is TGCAGTGCTAGGACCATACAGGGAAGAGTGAAGACCCAGTACTTC. Translating it yields CSARTIQGRVKTQYF. The chain joins TRBV20-1 to TRBJ2-5; D is possibly TRBD1 (6 bases). Between the trimmed V and J ends, which lost 3 bases and 6 bases, there was a span of 20 bases. Germline V gene sequence: CDR1 DFQATT, CDR2 SNEGSKA (reference sequence). There are 15 residues in the CDR3.

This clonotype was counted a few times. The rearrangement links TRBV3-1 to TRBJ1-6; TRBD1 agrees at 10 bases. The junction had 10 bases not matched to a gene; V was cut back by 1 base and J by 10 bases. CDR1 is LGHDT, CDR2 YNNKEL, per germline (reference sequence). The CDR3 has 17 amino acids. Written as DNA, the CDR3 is TGTGCCAGCAGCCAAGCCCCCCCCGGGACAGGGGTATCACCCCTCCACTTT. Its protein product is CASSQAPPGTGVSPLHF.